Listed below are T cell receptor beta chains from one sample, sequenced in a study of neurological immune-mediated disorders. TCRdb re-analysed the 5' RACE reads in MiXCR, keeping a single row per CDR3 protein. The table shows more than 20,000 distinct CDR3 sequences, with about 2.5% occurring only once. Input material: PBMCs. These receptors were obtained from a woman in her forties or fifties with multiple sclerosis. Each CDR3 is given with its conserved first and last residue. The D gene is left open where the match is weak. Clone sizes are shown as how often the clone was seen (once, few, many) or a class if it is expanded.

V gene	clone size	D gene	J gene	CDR3 protein	CDR3 DNA
TRBV5-1	many	-	TRBJ2-7	CASSLDSPGDEQYF	TGCGCCAGCAGCTTGGACTCGCCGGGGGACGAGCAGTACTTC
TRBV4-3	medium-sized	-	TRBJ1-6	CASSQDLSRGLDNSPLHF	TGCGCCAGCAGCCAAGATTTGTCCCGGGGGCTGGATAATTCACCCCTCCACTTT
TRBV4-3	many	TRBD1	TRBJ2-7	CASSQGQGASYEQYF	TGCGCCAGCAGCCAAGGACAGGGAGCGTCCTACGAGCAGTACTTC
TRBV20-1	few	TRBD1	TRBJ1-1	CSARQGNTEAFF	TGCAGTGCCCGACAGGGGAACACTGAAGCTTTCTTT
TRBV25-1	many	-	TRBJ2-1	CASSEKMGDEQFF	TGTGCCAGCAGTGAGAAAATGGGAGATGAGCAGTTCTTC
TRBV3-1	many	-	TRBJ2-7	CASSRATYEQYF	TGTGCCAGCAGCCGGGCGACCTACGAGCAGTACTTC
TRBV20-1	few	TRBD2	TRBJ2-1	CSAETGTSDEQFF	TGCAGTGCCGAGACCGGGACTAGCGATGAGCAGTTCTTC
TRBV5-1	many	-	TRBJ1-1	CASYDGKWNTEAFF	TGCGCCAGCTACGACGGCAAATGGAACACTGAAGCTTTCTTT
TRBV6-5	few	-	TRBJ1-1	CASSSRGGNTEAFF	TGTGCCAGCAGTTCTAGGGGGGGGAACACTGAAGCTTTCTTT
TRBV24-1	many	-	TRBJ1-6	CATRQPRRSYNSPLHF	TGTGCCACCAGACAGCCGCGGAGGTCCTATAATTCACCCCTCCACTTT
TRBV7-2	many	-	TRBJ2-5	CASSPLETQYF	TGTGCCAGCAGCCCGCTTGAGACCCAGTACTTC
TRBV4-3	many	-	TRBJ2-7	CASSQTLGGREQYF	TGCGCCAGCAGCCAAACCTTGGGGGGTAGGGAGCAGTACTTC
TRBV6-5	many	TRBD1	TRBJ2-1	CASRDRSYNEQFF	TGTGCCAGCCGGGACAGGTCCTACAATGAGCAGTTCTTC
TRBV5-1	few	TRBD1	TRBJ1-4	CASSYNRGKNEKLFF	TGCGCCAGCAGCTACAACAGGGGGAAGAATGAAAAACTGTTTTTT
TRBV20-1	many	TRBD2	TRBJ2-2	CSASVLAGGPGELFF	TGCAGTGCTAGCGTCCTAGCGGGAGGGCCCGGGGAGCTGTTTTTT
TRBV7-2	many	-	TRBJ1-5	CASSRYTDSNQPQHF	TGTGCCAGCAGCCGCTATACAGATAGCAATCAGCCCCAGCATTTT
TRBV12-3/TRBV12-4	many	-	TRBJ2-3	CASTGEMSTDTQYF	TGTGCCAGCACCGGGGAAATGAGCACAGATACGCAGTATTTT
TRBV7-9	many	-	TRBJ1-1	CASSQSEAFF	TGTGCCAGCAGCCAAAGCGAAGCTTTCTTT
TRBV9	medium-sized	TRBD1	TRBJ2-3	CASGTGQSTDTQYF	TGTGCCAGCGGGACGGGACAGAGCACAGATACGCAGTATTTT
TRBV5-1	many	TRBD2	TRBJ2-3	CASSLTLAGEGDTQYF	TGCGCCAGCAGCTTGACACTAGCGGGGGAGGGAGATACGCAGTATTTT